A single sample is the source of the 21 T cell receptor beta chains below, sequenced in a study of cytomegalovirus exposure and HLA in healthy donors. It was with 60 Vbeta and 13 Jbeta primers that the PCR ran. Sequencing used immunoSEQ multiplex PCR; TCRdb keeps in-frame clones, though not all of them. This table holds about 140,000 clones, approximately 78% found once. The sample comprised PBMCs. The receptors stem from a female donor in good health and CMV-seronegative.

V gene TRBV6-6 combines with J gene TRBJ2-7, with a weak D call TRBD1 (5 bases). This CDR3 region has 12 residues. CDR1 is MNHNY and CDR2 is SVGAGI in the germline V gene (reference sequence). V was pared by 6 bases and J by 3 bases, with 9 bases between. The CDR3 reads CASRRDSYEQYF. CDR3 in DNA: TGTGCCAGCAGGCGAGACAGCTACGAGCAGTACTTC.

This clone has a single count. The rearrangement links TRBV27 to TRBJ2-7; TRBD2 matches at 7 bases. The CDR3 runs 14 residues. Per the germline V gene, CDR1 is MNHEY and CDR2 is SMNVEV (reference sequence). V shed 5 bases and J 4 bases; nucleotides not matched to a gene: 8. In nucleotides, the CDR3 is TGTGCCAGCAGTCCCCGGGACTACTTTTACGAGCAGTACTTC. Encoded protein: CASSPRDYFYEQYF.

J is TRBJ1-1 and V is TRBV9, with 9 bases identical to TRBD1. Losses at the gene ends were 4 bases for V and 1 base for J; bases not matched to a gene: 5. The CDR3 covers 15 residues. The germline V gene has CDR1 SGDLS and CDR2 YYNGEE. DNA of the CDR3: TGTGCCAGCAGCTTCTTGACAGGGGGGAACACTGAAGCTTTCTTT. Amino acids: CASSFLTGGNTEAFF.

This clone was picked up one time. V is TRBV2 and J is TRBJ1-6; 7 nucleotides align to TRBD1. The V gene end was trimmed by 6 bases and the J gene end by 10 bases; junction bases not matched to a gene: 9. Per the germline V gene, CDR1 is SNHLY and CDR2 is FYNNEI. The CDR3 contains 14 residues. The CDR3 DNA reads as TGTGCCAGCAGCGGGGGACAGCTTTTATCACCCCTCCACTTT. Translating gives CASSGGQLLSPLHF.

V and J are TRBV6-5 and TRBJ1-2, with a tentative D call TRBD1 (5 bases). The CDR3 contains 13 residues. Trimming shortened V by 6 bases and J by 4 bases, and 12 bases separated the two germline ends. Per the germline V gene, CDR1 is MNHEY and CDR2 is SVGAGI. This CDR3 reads CASRLTALYGYTF. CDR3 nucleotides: TGTGCCAGCAGACTGACAGCCCTCTATGGCTACACCTTC.

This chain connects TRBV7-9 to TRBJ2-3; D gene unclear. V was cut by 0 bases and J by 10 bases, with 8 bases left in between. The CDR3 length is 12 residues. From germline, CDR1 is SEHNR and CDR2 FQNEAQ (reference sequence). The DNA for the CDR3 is TGTGCCAGCAGCTTAGCCCAACTCGCGCAGTATTTT. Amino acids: CASSLAQLAQYF.

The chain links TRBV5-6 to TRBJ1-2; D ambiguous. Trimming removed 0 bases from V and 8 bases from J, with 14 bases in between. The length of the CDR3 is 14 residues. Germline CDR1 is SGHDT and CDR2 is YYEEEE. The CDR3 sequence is CASSLVGPLGGYTF. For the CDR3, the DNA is TGTGCCAGCAGCTTGGTTGGGCCCCTTGGAGGCTACACCTTC.

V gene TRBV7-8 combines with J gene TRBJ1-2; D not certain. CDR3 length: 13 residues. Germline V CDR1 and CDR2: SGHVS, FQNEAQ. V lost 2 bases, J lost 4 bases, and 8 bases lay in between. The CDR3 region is CASSLYSLYGYTF. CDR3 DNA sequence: TGTGCCAGCAGCTTATACAGTCTCTATGGCTACACCTTC.

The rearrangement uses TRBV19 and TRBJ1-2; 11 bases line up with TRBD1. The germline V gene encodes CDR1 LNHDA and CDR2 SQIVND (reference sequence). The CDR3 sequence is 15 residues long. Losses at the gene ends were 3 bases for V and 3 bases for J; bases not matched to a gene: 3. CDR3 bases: TGTGCCAGTAGTATGGGACAGGGGGTTCACTATGGCTACACCTTC. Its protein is CASSMGQGVHYGYTF.

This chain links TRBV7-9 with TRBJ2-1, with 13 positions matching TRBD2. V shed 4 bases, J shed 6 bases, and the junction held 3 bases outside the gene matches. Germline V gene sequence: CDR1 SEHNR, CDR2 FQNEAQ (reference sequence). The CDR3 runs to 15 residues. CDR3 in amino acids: CASSSGLAGPNEQFF. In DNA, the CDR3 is TGTGCCAGCAGCTCGGGACTAGCGGGGCCCAATGAGCAGTTCTTC.

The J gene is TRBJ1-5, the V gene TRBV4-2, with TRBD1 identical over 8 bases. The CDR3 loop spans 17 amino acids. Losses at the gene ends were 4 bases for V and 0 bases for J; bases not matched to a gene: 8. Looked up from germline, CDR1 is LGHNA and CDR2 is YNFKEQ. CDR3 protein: CASSLTQGGVSNQPQHF. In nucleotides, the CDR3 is TGTGCCAGCAGCCTCACACAGGGGGGTGTTAGCAATCAGCCCCAGCATTTT.

The CDR3 sequence is CASSTRGSGNTIYF. CDR3 nucleotide sequence: TGTGCCAGCAGCACCAGGGGGTCTGGAAACACCATATATTTT. The chain employs TRBV7-2 and TRBJ1-3; 7 bases match TRBD1. Per the germline V gene, CDR1 is SGHTA and CDR2 is FQGNSA. V lost 5 bases and J lost 1; bases outside the gene matches: 2. The CDR3 extends over 14 amino acids. The full variable domain, its missing parts supplied by reference TRBV7-2 and TRBJ1-3, is GAGVSQSPSNKVTEKGKDVELRCDPISGHTALYWYRQSLGQGLEFLIYFQGNSAPDKSGLPSDRFSAERTGGSVSTLTIQRTQQEDSAVYLCASSTRGSGNTIYFGEGSWLTVV.

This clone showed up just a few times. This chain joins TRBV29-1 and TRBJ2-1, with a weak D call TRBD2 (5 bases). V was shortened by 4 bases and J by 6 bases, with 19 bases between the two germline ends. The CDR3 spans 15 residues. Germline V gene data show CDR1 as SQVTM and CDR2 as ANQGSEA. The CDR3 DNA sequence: TGCAGCGTTGTGACCCACCTAGCTAGGTTCAATGAGCAGTTCTTC. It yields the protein CSVVTHLARFNEQFF.

The CDR3 is CASSLVQNTEAFF. CDR3 nucleotides: TGTGCCAGCAGCTTAGTTCAGAACACTGAAGCTTTCTTT. The genes are TRBV7-8 and TRBJ1-1; D gene unclear. From germline, CDR1 is SGHVS and CDR2 FQNEAQ. This CDR3 has 13 amino acids. Trimming stripped 1 base from V and 1 base from J, with 4 bases between.

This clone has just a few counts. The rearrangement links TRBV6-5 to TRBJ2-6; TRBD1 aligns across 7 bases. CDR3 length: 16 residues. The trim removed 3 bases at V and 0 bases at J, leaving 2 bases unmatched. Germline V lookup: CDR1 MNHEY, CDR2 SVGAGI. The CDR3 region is CASSYGDSSGANVLTF. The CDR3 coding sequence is TGTGCCAGCAGTTATGGGGACAGCTCTGGGGCCAACGTCCTGACTTTC.

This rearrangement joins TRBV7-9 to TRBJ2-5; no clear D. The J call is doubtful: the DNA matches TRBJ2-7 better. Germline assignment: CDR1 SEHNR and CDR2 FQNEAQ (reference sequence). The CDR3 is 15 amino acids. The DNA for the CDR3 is TGTGCCAGCAGCGCCCACAGTGCCCCTTCCTACGAGCAGTACTTC. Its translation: CASSAHSAPSYEQYF.

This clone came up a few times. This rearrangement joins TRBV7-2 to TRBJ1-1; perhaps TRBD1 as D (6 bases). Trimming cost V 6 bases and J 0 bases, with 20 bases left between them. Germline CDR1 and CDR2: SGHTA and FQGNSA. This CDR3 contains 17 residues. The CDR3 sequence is CASSRPSDSIMNTEAFF. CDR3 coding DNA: TGTGCCAGCAGTCGCCCCTCGGACAGCATTATGAACACTGAAGCTTTCTTT.

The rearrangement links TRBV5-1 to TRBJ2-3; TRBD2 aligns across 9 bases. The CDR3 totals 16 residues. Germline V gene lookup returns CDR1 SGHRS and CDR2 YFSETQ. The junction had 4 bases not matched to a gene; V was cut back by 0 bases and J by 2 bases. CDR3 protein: CASSLVAGGTTDTQYF. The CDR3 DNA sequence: TGCGCCAGCAGCTTGGTGGCGGGAGGGACCACAGATACGCAGTATTTT.

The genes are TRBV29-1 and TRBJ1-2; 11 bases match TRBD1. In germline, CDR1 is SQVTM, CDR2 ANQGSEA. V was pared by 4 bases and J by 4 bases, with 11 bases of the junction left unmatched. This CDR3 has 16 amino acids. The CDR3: CSVVFVGQGASYGYTF. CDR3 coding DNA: TGCAGCGTTGTATTTGTAGGACAGGGGGCGTCCTATGGCTACACCTTC.

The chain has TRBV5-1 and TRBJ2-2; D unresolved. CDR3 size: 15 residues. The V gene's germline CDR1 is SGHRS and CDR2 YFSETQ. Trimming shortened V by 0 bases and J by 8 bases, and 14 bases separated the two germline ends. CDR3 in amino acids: CASSLVRSNAGELFF. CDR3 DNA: TGCGCCAGCAGCTTGGTTCGAAGTAATGCGGGGGAGCTGTTTTTT.

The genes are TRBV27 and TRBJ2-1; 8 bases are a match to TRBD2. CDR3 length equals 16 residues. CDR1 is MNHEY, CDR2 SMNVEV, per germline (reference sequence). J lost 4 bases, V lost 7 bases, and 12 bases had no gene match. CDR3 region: CASKPTGTRPYNEQFF. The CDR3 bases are TGTGCCAGCAAGCCAACCGGGACTAGACCTTACAATGAGCAGTTCTTC.